A single T cell receptor (beta chain) is shown here with its context. This sample is part of a study of blood T cells in healthy people across ages. PCR was performed a second time for about 7 to 12 cycles using a sample-barcoded 5' primer and a J-beta primer mix. Each cDNA molecule carried a tag from a template-switch adaptor that contained 12 random nucleotides. Each sample provided no less than 2.5 million CDR3-containing paired-end reads. TCRdb re-derived calls from the 5' RACE reads in MiXCR, one entry per CDR3 protein. Of more than 700,000 distinct CDR3 sequences in the sample, about 55% were seen once. Trimming took 0 bases from V and 3 from J, leaving 10 bases between them. The V gene's germline CDR1 is SGDLS and CDR2 YYNGEE. The CDR3 runs 15 residues.

Sequencing was performed on blood. The chain uses TRBV9 and TRBJ2-1; D is perhaps TRBD2 (5 bases). The receptor was isolated from an elderly man in good health. In DNA, the CDR3 is TGTGCCAGCAGCGTAGCCCCCCGGGACTACAATGAGCAGTTCTTC. Its protein is CASSVAPRDYNEQFF.